This TCR beta chain came from a study of T cells in Graves' hyperthyroidism and ophthalmopathy. General study findings and limits: Stable hyperthyroidism was separated from ophthalmopathy by a model based on 13 V-J features.

About this clonotype itself: The antigen is unknown.

Amplification targeted TCR beta CDR3 regions from RNA transcripts. A set of HTBI primers served as the primers for a first-round RT-PCR of the TCR CDR3. TCRdb re-called the multiplex PCR reads through MiXCR, storing one row per CDR3 protein. The data hold around 560,000 distinct CDR3 sequences, with 15% to 20% observed a single time. Graves' hyperthyroidism showing no ophthalmopathy progression within 18 months was considered stable. Patients aged 18 to 65 had newly diagnosed hyperthyroidism that had lasted under 2 months. The CDR3 is 13 amino acids. Between the trimmed V and J ends, which lost 3 bases and 3 bases, there was a span of 9 bases. Germline CDR1 reads SNHLY; CDR2 reads FYNNEI.

This receptor was taken from a woman aged 18-35 years with Graves' hyperthyroidism. The V call is TRBV2, the J call TRBJ2-7, with D uncertain. The sample was blood. As DNA, the CDR3 is TGTGCCAGCAGTGACCCTATGGACTACGAGCAGTACTTC. Translated, it gives CASSDPMDYEQYF.